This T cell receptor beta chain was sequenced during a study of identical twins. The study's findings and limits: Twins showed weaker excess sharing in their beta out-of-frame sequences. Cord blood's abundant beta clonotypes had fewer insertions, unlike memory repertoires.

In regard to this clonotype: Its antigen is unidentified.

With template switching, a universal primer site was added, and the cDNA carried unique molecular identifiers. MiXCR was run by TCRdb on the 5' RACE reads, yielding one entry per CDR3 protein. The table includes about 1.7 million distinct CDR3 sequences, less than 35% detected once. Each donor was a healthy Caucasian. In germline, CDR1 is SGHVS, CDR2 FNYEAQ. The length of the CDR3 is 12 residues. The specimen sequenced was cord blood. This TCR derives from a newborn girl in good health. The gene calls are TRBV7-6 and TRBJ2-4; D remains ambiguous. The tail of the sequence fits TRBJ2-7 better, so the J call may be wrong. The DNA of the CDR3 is TGTGCCAGCAGCTTTTTCTCTGGCGAGCAGTACTTC. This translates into CASSFFSGEQYF.